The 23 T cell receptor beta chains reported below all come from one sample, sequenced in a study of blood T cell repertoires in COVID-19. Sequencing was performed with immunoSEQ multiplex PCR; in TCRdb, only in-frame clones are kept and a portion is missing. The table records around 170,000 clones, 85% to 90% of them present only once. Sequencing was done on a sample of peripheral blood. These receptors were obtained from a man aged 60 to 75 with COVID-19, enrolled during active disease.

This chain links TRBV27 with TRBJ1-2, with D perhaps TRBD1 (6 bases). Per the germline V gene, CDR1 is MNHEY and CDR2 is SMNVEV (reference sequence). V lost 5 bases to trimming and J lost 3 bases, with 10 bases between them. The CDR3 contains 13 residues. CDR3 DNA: TGTGCCAGCAGTAGCTACAGGGACTATGGCTACACCTTC. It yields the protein CASSSYRDYGYTF.

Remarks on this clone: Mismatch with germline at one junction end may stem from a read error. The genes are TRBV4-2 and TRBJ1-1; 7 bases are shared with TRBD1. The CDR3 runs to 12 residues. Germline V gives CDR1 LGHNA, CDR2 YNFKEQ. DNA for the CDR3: TGTGCCAGCAGCCACCGACAGGGAACTCTCCTGTTT. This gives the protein CASSHRQGTLLF.

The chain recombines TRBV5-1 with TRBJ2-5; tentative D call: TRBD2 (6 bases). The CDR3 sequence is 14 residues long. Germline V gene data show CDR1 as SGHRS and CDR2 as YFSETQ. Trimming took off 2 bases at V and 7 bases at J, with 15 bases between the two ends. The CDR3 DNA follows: TGCGCCAGCAGCTTTACGCGGGATACGGGGACCCAGTACTTC. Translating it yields CASSFTRDTGTQYF.

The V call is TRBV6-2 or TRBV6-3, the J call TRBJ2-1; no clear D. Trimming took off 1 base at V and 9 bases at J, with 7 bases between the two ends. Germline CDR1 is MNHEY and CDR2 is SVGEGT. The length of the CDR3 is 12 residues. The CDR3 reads CASSYFGSEQFF. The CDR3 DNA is TGTGCCAGCAGTTACTTCGGTTCTGAGCAGTTCTTC.

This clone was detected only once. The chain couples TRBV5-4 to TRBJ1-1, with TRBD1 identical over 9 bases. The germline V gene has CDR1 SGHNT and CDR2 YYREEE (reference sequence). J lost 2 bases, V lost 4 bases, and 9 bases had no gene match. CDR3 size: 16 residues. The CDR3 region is CASSERPGQGNTEAFF. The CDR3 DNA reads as TGTGCCAGCAGCGAGCGACCGGGACAGGGAAACACTGAAGCTTTCTTT.

CDR3 bases: TGTGCCAGCAGCTCCTATGGACGGGGGGGCTCAGATGAGCAGTTCTTC. It yields the protein CASSSYGRGGSDEQFF. This sequence joins TRBV7-3 and TRBJ2-1; TRBD2 matches 8 bases. Per germline, CDR1 SGHTA and CDR2 FQGTGA. Unmatched junction bases numbered 13, after V lost 4 bases and J lost 8 bases. The CDR3 is 16 residues long. The complete variable domain, with remaining parts taken from reference TRBV7-3 and TRBJ2-1, reads GAGVSQTPSNKVTEKGKYVELRCDPISGHTALYWYRQSLGQGPEFLIYFQGTGAADDSGLPNDRFFAVRPEGSVSTLKIQRTERGDSAVYLCASSSYGRGGSDEQFFGPGTRLTVL.

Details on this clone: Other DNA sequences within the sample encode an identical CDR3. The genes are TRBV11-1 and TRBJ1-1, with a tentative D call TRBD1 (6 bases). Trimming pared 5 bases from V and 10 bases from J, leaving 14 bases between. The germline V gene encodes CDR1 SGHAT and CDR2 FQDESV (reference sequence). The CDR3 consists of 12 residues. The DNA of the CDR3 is TGTGCCAGCAGCATCCCAGGGGTGATAGCTTTCTTT. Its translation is CASSIPGVIAFF.

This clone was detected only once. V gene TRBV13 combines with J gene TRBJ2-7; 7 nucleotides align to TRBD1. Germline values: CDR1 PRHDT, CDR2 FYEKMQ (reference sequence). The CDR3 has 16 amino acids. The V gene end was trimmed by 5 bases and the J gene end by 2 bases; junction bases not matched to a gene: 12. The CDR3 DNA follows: TGTGCCAGCAGCACCATAGACAGGGAATCAACCTACGAGCAGTACTTC. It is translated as CASSTIDRESTYEQYF.

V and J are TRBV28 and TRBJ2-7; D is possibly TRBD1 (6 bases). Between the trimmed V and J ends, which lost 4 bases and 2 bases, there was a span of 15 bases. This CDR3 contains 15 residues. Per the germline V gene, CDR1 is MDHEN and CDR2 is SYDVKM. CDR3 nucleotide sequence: TGTGCCAGCAGTTCACCAGGGGAGAAAGCCTACGAGCAGTACTTC. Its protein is CASSSPGEKAYEQYF.

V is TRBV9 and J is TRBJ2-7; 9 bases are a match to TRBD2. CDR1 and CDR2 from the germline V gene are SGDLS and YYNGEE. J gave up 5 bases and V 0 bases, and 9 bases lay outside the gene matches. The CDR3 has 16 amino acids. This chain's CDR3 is CASSVVVPSGVHEQYF. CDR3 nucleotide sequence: TGTGCCAGCAGCGTAGTCGTGCCTAGCGGGGTCCACGAGCAGTACTTC.

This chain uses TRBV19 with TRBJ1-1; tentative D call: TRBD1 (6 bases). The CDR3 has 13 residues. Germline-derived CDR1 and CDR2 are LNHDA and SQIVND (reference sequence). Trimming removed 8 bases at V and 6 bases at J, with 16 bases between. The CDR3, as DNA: TGTGCCAGTGGGGGGGCCCTCGGACCTGAAGCTTTCTTT. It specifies CASGGALGPEAFF.

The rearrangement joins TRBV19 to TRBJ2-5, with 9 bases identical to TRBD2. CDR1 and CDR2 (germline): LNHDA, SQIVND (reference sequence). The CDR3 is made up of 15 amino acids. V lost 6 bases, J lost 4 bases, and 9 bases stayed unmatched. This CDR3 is CASSGLAGTGETQYF. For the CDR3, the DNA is TGTGCCAGTAGCGGGCTAGCGGGGACTGGAGAGACCCAGTACTTC.

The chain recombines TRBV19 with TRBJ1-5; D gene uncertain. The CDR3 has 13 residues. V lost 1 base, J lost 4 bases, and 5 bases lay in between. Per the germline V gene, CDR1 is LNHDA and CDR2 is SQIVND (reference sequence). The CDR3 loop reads CASSIASNQPQHF. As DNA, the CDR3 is TGTGCCAGTAGTATAGCTTCTAATCAGCCCCAGCATTTT.

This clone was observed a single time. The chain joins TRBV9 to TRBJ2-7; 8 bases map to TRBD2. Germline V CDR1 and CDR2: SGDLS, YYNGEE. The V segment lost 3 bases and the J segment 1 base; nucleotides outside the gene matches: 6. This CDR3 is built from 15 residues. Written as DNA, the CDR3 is TGTGCCAGCAGCGAGGGGACTAGTGGGTCCTACGAGCAGTACTTC. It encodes CASSEGTSGSYEQYF.

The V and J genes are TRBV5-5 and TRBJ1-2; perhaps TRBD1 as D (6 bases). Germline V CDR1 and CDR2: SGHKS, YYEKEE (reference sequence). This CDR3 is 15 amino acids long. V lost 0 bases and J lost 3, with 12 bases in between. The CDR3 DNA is TGTGCCAGCAGCTTGGGGGGGCCACCCGACTATGGCTACACCTTC. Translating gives CASSLGGPPDYGYTF.

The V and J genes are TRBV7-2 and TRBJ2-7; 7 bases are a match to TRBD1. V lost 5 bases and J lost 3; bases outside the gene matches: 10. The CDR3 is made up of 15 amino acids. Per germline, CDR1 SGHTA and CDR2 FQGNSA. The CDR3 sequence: CASSRLGQLYYEQYF. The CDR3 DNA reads TGTGCCAGCAGCCGTCTGGGACAGCTGTACTACGAGCAGTACTTC.

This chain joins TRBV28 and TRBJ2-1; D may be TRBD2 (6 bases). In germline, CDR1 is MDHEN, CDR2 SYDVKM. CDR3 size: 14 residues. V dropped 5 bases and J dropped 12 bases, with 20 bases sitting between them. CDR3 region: CASSSAPSGTLQFF. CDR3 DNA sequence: TGTGCCAGCAGTAGCGCCCCTTCCGGGACTTTGCAGTTCTTC.

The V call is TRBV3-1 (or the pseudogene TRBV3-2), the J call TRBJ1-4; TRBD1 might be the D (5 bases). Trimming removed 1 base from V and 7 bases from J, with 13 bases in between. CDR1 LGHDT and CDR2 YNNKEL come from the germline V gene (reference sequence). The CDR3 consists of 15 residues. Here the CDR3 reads CASSQAGSLGEKLFF. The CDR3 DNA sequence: TGTGCCAGCAGCCAAGCAGGGTCCCTAGGTGAAAAACTGTTTTTT.

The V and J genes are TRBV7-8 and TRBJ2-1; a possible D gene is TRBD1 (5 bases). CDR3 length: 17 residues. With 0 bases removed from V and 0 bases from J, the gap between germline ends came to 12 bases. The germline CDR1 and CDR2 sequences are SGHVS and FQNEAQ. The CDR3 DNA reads TGTGCCAGCAGCTTAGCGCTGGGGCCCAGCTCCTACAATGAGCAGTTCTTC. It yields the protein CASSLALGPSSYNEQFF.

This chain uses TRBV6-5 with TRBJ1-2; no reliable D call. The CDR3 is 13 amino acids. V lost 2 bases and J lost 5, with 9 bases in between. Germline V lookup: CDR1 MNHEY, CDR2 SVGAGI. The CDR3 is CASSYNGLYGYTF. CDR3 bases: TGTGCCAGCAGTTACAACGGACTTTATGGCTACACCTTC.

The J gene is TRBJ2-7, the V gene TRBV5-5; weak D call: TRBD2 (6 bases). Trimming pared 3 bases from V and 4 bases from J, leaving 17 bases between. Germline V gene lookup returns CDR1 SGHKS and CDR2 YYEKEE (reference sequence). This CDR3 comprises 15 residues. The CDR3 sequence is CASSYSADYYYEQYF. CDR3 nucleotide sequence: TGTGCCAGCAGCTACTCGGCGGACTACTATTACGAGCAGTACTTC.

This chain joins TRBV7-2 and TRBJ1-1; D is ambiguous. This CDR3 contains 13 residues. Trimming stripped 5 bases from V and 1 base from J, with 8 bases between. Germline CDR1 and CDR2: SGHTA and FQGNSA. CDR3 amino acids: CASSLTTNTEAFF. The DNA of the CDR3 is TGTGCCAGCAGCCTGACAACGAACACTGAAGCTTTCTTT.

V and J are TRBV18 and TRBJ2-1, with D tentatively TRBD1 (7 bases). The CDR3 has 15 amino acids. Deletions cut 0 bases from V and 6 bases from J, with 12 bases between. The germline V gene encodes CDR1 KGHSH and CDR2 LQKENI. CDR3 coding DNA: TGTGCCAGCTCACCACCGGAGGGGGCCCCCAATGAGCAGTTCTTC. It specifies CASSPPEGAPNEQFF.